This T cell receptor beta chain is from a study of graft-versus-host responses after intestinal transplantation. About the research overall: Every recipient had anti-thymocyte globulin induction and 3 to 4 years of tacrolimus plus steroids. Study observations and caveats: With peak circulating GvH clone levels came an association with early post-transplant HvG declines. In recipient marrow, GvH clones were found, and some appeared first in ileum or blood. In patients with graft-donor T cell macrochimerism, allograft graft-versus-host to host-versus-graft clonal ratios were high.

Turning to this clone: The antigen remains undetermined.

Some clones are missing from TCRdb's copy, which holds only in-frame ones; the method was immunoSEQ multiplex PCR. The data hold about 120,000 clones, with around 96% observed a single time. With V trimmed by 5 bases and J by 5 bases, 12 bases remained unmatched. From germline, CDR1 is GTSNPN and CDR2 SVGIG (reference sequence). CDR3 length: 15 residues. The gene calls are TRBV30 and TRBJ2-5; 9 bases map to TRBD2. The material sequenced was unstimulated CD8+ T cells sorted from spleen or lymph node cells, taken before intestinal transplant. This receptor was taken from a human donor who received an intestinal transplant. Written as DNA, the CDR3 is TGTGCCTGGGGGAGGTGGACTAGCGCCGATGAGACCCAGTACTTC. It specifies CAWGRWTSADETQYF. Based on the CDR3 plus reference TRBV30 and TRBJ2-5, the full variable domain is SQTIHQWPATLVQPVGSPLSLECTVEGTSNPNLYWYRQAAGRGLQLLFYSVGIGQISSEVPQNLSASRPQDRQFILSSKKLLLSDSGFYLCAWGRWTSADETQYFGPGTRLLVL.